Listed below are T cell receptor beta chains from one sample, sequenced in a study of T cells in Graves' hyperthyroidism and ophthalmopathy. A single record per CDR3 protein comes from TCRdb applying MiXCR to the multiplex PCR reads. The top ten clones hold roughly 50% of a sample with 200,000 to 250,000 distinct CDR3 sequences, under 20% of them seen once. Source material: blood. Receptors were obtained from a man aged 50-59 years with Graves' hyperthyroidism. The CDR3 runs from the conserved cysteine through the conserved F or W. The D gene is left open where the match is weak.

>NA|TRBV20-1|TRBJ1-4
CSASHPAATNEKLFF
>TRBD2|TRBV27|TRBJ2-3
CASSFDGLAGGLDTQYF
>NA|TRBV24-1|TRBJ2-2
CATSGDMNTGELFF
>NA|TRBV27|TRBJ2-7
CARRRVPRGPDEQYF
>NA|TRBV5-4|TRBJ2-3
CASRWDFLNPDTQYF
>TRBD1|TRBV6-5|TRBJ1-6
CASIPHPGQGLDSYNSPLHF
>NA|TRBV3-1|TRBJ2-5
CASSQGGLETQYF
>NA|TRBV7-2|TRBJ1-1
CASSLLGGTTEAFF
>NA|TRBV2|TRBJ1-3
CASSESGNTIYF
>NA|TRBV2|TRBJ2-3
CASGEMGGTDTQYF
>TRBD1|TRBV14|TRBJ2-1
CASSLESWDRTNEQFF
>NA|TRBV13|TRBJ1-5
CASSAGTYQPQHF
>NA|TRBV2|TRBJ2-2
CASRQDHPGELFF
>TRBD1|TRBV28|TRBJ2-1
CASSPDREVRNEQFF
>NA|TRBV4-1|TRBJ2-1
CASSQGLTFNEQFF
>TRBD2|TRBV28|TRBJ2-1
CASSFLAGHEGYYNEQFF
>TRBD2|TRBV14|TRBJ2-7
CASSQPPGLKLDF
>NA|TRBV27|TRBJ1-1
CASSLNGRYNGNTEAFF
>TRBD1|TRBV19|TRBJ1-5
CARTSFAGTGGPGNQPQHF
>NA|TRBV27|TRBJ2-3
CASSLAFGWSDTQYF
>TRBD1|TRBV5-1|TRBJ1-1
CASSLFGTDNTEAFF
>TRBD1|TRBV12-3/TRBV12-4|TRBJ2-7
CASSPTGGLYEQYF
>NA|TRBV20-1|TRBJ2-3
CSALGLANSLDTQYF
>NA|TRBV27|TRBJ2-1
CASSLPPVSEQFF
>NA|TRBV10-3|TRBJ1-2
CAISESGYGYTF
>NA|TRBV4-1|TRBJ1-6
CASSDRTGYPSPLHF
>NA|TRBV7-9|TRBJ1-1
CASSFIETEAFF
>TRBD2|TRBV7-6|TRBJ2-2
CASSLDSSGNAGELFF
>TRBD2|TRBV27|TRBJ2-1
CASSLASGSSYNEQFF
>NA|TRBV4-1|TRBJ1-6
CASSQVERDPNSPLHF
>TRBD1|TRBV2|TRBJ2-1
CASGRFPVAGGPSTEQFF
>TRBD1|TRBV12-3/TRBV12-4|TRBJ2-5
CASRPDRGQGETQYF
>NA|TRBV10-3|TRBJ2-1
CAISDSLSYNEQFF
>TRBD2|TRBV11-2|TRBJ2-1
CASSYSGRLSEQFF
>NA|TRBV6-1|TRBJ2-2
CASSPGGAGELFF
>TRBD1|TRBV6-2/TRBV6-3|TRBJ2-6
CASSGTGGSSSGANVLTF
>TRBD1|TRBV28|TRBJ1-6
CASSSPTGWYNSPLHF
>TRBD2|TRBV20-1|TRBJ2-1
CSAGPGGFEQFF
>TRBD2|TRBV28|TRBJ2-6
CASSRGGTGANVLTF
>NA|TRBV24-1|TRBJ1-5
CATSVGGHNQPQHF
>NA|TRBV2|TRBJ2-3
CASSEERATDTQYF
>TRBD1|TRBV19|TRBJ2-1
CASSKGQSRDEQFF
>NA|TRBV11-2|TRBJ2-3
CASSFFELVSDTQYF
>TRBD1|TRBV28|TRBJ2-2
CASSFPAAQGAGGELFF
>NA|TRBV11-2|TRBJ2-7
CASSLTQGGEQYF
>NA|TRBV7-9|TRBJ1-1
CASSLDTLNTEAFF
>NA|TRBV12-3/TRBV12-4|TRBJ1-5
CASSFDRQPQHF
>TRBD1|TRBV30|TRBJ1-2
CAWRTGARYGYTF
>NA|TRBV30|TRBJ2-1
CAWRPYNEQFF
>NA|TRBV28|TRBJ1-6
CASSPPQQGVRSPLHF
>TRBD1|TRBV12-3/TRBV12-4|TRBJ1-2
CASRGTGGHVTAGYTF